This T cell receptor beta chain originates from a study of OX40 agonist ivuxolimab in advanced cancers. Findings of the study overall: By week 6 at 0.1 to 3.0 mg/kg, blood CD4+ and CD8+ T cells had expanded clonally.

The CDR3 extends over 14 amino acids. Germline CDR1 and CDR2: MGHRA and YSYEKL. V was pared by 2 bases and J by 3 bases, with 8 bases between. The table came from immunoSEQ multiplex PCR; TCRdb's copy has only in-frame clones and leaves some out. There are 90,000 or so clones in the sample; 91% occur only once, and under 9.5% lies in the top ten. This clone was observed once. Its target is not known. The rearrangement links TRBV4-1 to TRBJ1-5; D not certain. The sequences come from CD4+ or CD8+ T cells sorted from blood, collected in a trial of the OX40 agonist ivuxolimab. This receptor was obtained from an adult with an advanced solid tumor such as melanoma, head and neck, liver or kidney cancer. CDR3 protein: CASSQIAYNQPQHF. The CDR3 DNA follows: TGCGCCAGCAGCCAAATCGCTTACAATCAGCCCCAGCATTTT.